The 3 T cell receptor beta chains in this list originate from one sample, sequenced in a study of blood T cell repertoires in COVID-19. Profiling relied on immunoSEQ multiplex PCR, and the TCRdb table lists in-frame clones only, not all of them. The table has some 54,000 clones, around 85% seen once. The specimen was peripheral blood. The receptors shown here come from a woman older than 75 with COVID-19, enrolled during active disease.

The CDR3 nucleotides are TGTGCCAGCAGTGCCCAGGGTACCGGGGCCAACGTCCTGACTTTC. This sequence encodes CASSAQGTGANVLTF. The chain joins TRBV28 to TRBJ2-6; D may be TRBD1 (5 bases). CDR1 and CDR2 from the germline V gene are MDHEN and SYDVKM. The CDR3 has 15 residues. Trimming removed 5 bases from V and 4 bases from J, with 12 bases in between.

This chain joins TRBV2 and TRBJ1-2; 7 nucleotides match TRBD1. Germline V CDR1 and CDR2: SNHLY, FYNNEI. This CDR3 comprises 17 residues. The junction had 16 bases not matched to a gene; V was cut back by 5 bases and J by 4 bases. The CDR3 spells CASSRSGTGVSSYGYTF. The DNA of the CDR3 is TGTGCCAGCAGTCGATCCGGTACAGGGGTATCCTCCTATGGCTACACCTTC.

V gene TRBV7-2 combines with J gene TRBJ2-4; 7 bases align to TRBD2. The CDR3 is made up of 13 amino acids. V shed 1 base, J shed 12 bases, and the junction held 6 bases outside the gene matches. Germline CDR1 and CDR2: SGHTA and FQGNSA. The CDR3 nucleotides are TGTGCCAGCAGCTTAGTAGGTAGCGGGCATCAGTACTTC. It specifies CASSLVGSGHQYF.